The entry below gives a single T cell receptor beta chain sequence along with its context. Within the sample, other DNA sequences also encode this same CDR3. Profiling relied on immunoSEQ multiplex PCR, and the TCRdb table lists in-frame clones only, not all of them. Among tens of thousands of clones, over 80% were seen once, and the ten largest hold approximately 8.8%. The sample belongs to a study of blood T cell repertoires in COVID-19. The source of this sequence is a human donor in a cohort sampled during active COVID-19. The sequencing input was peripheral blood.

As DNA, the CDR3 is TGCGCCAGCAGCTTGGAGGGGGTGAACACTGAAGCTTTCTTT. Amino acids: CASSLEGVNTEAFF. The gene calls are TRBV5-1 and TRBJ1-1; D possibly corresponds to TRBD1 (6 bases). The length of the CDR3 is 14 residues. Trimming shortened V by 0 bases and J by 0 bases, and 6 bases separated the two germline ends. Per germline, CDR1 SGHRS and CDR2 YFSETQ.